The rows below give T cell receptor beta chains drawn from one sample of a study of blood T cell repertoires in COVID-19. Produced via immunoSEQ multiplex PCR; TCRdb's table is partial and in-frame only. The sample yields 40,000 to 45,000 clones, about nine tenths seen once. Material: peripheral blood. These receptors were collected from a man between 50 and 59 years old with active COVID-19. The conserved cysteine and the conserved F or W are not part of the CDR3 here.

v_gene	CDR3aa
TRBV5-1	ASSLGGQETQY
TRBV29-1	SVATKNEQF
TRBV9	ASSGSGTTDTQY
TRBV5-1	ASSPGAGVNIQY
TRBV10-3	AISDRHGANVLT
TRBV10-3	AIVAGEGYNEQF
TRBV6-5	ASKELAGVGYEQY
TRBV6-1	ASSESGISYEQY
TRBV28	ASKGTSNLAQY
TRBV12-3/TRBV12-4	ASSFPRLEQY
TRBV24-1	ATSPAGRTNEQF
TRBV6-1	ASSGHGGGRGGELF
TRBV6-5	ASSSLTSSSYNEQF
TRBV11-3	ASSLMGGSTDTQY
TRBV7-2	ASSLGPSGETQY
TRBV27	ASSPYGDLYEQY
TRBV19	ASSISGSNTGELF
TRBV7-2	ASSLGQLAGGINEQF
TRBV18	ASSPAGGNQPQH
TRBV13	ASSRKKFGGELF
TRBV5-4	ASSLVTSGRTDTQY
TRBV30	AWSEGTGRNEKLF
TRBV5-4	ASSFGGGYEQY
TRBV20-1	SASPRDYGEQY
TRBV9	ASSVGIGVGSEQY
TRBV27	ASSAHSAGSEQY
TRBV18	ASSPRQGGIGTDTQY
TRBV11-2	ASSFGGADTQY
TRBV7-2	ASSAEGLAGVTQY
TRBV7-9	ASSAREGGHEQF
TRBV14	ASSLTGEGAQF
TRBV7-6	ASSSSGGTRNEQF
TRBV6-5	ASSGLQGAFRAF
TRBV5-5	ASTPVRLADKDTQY
TRBV15	ATSSPVDGYEQY
TRBV7-2	ASSLSSSPNTEAF
TRBV29-1	SVEVRGNYEQY
TRBV24-1	ATSDPDRGVYNEQF
TRBV19	ASSMTGRDNEQF
TRBV12-3/TRBV12-4	ASSSPGLPQQY
TRBV10-3	AITEGPDGYNEQF
TRBV7-9	ASSLAGTGDNEQF
TRBV28	ASSTLTTGEQNTEAF
TRBV6-5	ASIKQGAHTEAF
TRBV2	ASTRDRGRLETQY
TRBV7-9	ASSHRDRNYEQY
TRBV6-2/TRBV6-3	ASSSGLAGTYEQY
TRBV6-2/TRBV6-3	ASSYLARETQY
TRBV3-1/TRBV3-2	ASSQRLTSGERGNEQF
TRBV16	ASSLLAGSTDTQY
TRBV5-1	ASSPGTGSTDTQY
TRBV28	ASSFWTSNYGYT
TRBV7-9	AVVPGRAYEQY
TRBV7-9	ASSLGTSIGEQF
TRBV6-2/TRBV6-3	ASSYYLAGGNTGELF
TRBV3-1/TRBV3-2	ASSPGWKLF
TRBV9	ASTRGEGKKWRRNTGELF
TRBV3-1/TRBV3-2	ASSHLAGSSYEQY
TRBV19	ASSIASRNEQF